This record covers a single T cell receptor (beta chain). This clone was detected only once. The antigen this receptor binds is unknown. No base qualities exist here, and no much larger clone lies one base off it. The sample is drawn from a study of T cells in tuberculosis (dated by TCRdb to the late 2010s). As for the study more broadly: In the study, CD1B tetramers and high-throughput TCR immunosequencing were combined to characterize T cells specific for the mycobacterial lipid antigen glucose monomycolate (GMM). IGRA-negative adolescents, IGRA-positive adolescents with latent tuberculosis and adults with active tuberculosis, approximately 11 per group, were compared in a South African clinical cohort. Results the study describes overall, beyond this receptor: The smaller NN-distances in active tuberculosis patients were driven in part by shorter CDR3-alpha lengths, while the difference seen for TCR-beta was not statistically significant. Using GEM motif frequencies, a classifier achieved approximately 73% accuracy, whereas a classifier built on the diverse GMM-specific repertoire got to approximately 90% accuracy (AUROC about 0.9). Smaller mean NN-distances to GMM-specific TCRs were observed in active tuberculosis TCR-alpha repertoires than in IGRA-negative controls, suggesting clonal expansion of GMM-specific TCRs. Clinical samples were chosen by availability of cryopreserved specimens, and active tuberculosis cases were adults while controls were adolescents.

TCR libraries were generated with the immunoSEQ multiplex PCR assay, using TCR-beta and/or TCR-alpha/delta assays for each sample. Amplified TCR libraries were sequenced on the Illumina high-throughput platform. Processing in the source paper ran as follows. Clustering and dimensionality reduction were performed using pairwise TCRdist distances among GMM-specific receptors from ex vivo sorted or in vitro expanded T cells. Each clinical repertoire was assigned a mean NN-distance score, defined as the average TCRdist to the nearest 10% of tetramer-positive reference sequences. GEM TCR motif frequency was computed as the fraction of unique TCRs matching known GEM sequences by V/J usage and CDR3 length. Active tuberculosis was classified by linear discriminant analysis with leave-one-out cross-validation, implemented in scikit-learn. TCRdb holds this immuneACCESS table with in-frame rearrangements only. Some clones are missing; in checked studies, unresolved V genes explain under half, and the rest has no known cause. For V, J and clone size, that table is used; D and trimming come from the DNA. The sample table contains under 40,000 clones; only one count was recorded for roughly 94% of them. The top ten clones comprise 8% of the sample.

At study entry, a tuberculin skin test and the QuantiFERON-TB GOLD In-Tube IGRA were used to screen adolescents for latent tuberculosis infection. Unsorted cryopreserved PBMC were immunosequenced, covering on average about 100,000 T cells per clinical donor. Eleven high schools in the Worcester region of the Western Cape, South Africa, served as enrollment sites for adolescents aged 12 to 18 years. Ten or so M. tuberculosis-infected adolescents and around 10 uninfected adolescents, matched for age and sex, were selected. PBMC from adolescents were isolated by density centrifugation from freshly drawn heparinized blood and were then cryopreserved. Measured from the cysteine to the phenylalanine, the CDR3 is 19 residues long. Of the read, only the CDR3 DNA is kept; its 57 bases are in frame from base 1. Ends trimmed: V by 4 bases, J by 5 bases; bases unmatched to a gene: 18. From the germline V gene (reference sequence), CDR1 is SGHKS and CDR2 is YYEKEE.

The rearranged segments are TRBV5-5 and TRBJ2-5, and 12 bases in between align with TRBD1. The material sequenced was PBMCs. The receptor was derived from a donor aged 10-30 years with latent tuberculosis or without tuberculosis infection. The CDR3 loop reads CASSRNRDRGPGVGETQYF. The nucleotides are TGTGCCAGCAGCCGGAACCGGGACAGGGGGCCGGGAGTAGGGGAGACCCAGTACTTC.